Listed below are T cell receptor beta chains from one sample, sequenced in a study of blood T cell repertoires in COVID-19. Sequencing used immunoSEQ multiplex PCR; TCRdb keeps in-frame clones, though not all of them. Of 53,000 or so clones listed, less than 95% are singletons. The sample was peripheral blood. The receptor source for this set is a man aged 40-50 years with acute or convalescent COVID-19. Each CDR3 is given with its conserved first and last residue. Each record gives: V gene, CDR3 length, clone size, J gene, D gene, CDR3 protein, CDR3 DNA. The D gene is left open where the match is weak. Clone size is stated in some rows and not others, as once, few, many or a class when expanded.

v_call: TRBV7-2
cdr3_length: 17
clone_size: .
j_call: TRBJ2-4
d_call: TRBD2
cdr3_aa: CASSLRRLEAGGRGKYF
cdr3_nt: TGTGCCAGCAGCTTGCGGCGACTTGAAGCGGGAGGGCGGGGCAAGTACTTC

v_call: TRBV2
cdr3_length: 12
clone_size: .
j_call: TRBJ2-7
d_call: .
cdr3_aa: CASSEGPPEQYF
cdr3_nt: TGTGCCAGCAGTGAAGGGCCGCCGGAGCAGTACTTC

v_call: TRBV10-3
cdr3_length: 17
clone_size: .
j_call: TRBJ2-2
d_call: TRBD2
cdr3_aa: CAIRASGPPGNTGELFF
cdr3_nt: TGTGCCATCAGGGCTAGCGGACCACCCGGGAACACCGGGGAGCTGTTTTTT

v_call: TRBV6-2/TRBV6-3
cdr3_length: 16
clone_size: .
j_call: TRBJ2-2
d_call: .
cdr3_aa: CASSRSGQTNTGELFF
cdr3_nt: TGTGCCAGCAGTAGAAGTGGACAGACGAACACCGGGGAGCTGTTTTTT

v_call: TRBV5-6
cdr3_length: 18
clone_size: .
j_call: TRBJ1-2
d_call: TRBD1
cdr3_aa: CASSKNRDRGLANYGYTF
cdr3_nt: TGTGCCAGCAGCAAAAACCGGGACAGGGGACTCGCTAACTATGGCTACACCTTC

v_call: TRBV11-2
cdr3_length: 15
clone_size: .
j_call: TRBJ2-2
d_call: .
cdr3_aa: CASSFRGRTTGELFF
cdr3_nt: TGTGCCAGCAGCTTCCGCGGGCGGACCACCGGGGAGCTGTTTTTT

v_call: TRBV19
cdr3_length: 17
clone_size: .
j_call: TRBJ2-2
d_call: .
cdr3_aa: CASSLSGGSRSTGELFF
cdr3_nt: TGTGCCAGTAGCCTTTCAGGGGGGAGCAGGAGCACCGGGGAGCTGTTTTTT

v_call: TRBV12-5
cdr3_length: 15
clone_size: .
j_call: TRBJ2-1
d_call: .
cdr3_aa: CASGLRGSSYNEQFF
cdr3_nt: TGTGCCAGTGGTTTGCGAGGGAGCTCCTACAATGAGCAGTTCTTC

v_call: TRBV7-6
cdr3_length: 15
clone_size: .
j_call: TRBJ1-2
d_call: TRBD1
cdr3_aa: CASSPGTATNYGYTF
cdr3_nt: TGTGCCAGCAGCCCCGGGACAGCAACTAACTATGGCTACACCTTC

v_call: TRBV5-1
cdr3_length: 15
clone_size: .
j_call: TRBJ2-7
d_call: TRBD1
cdr3_aa: CASSSRGPSSYEQYF
cdr3_nt: TGCGCCAGCAGCTCGAGGGGGCCTAGCTCCTACGAGCAGTACTTC

v_call: TRBV4-3
cdr3_length: 16
clone_size: .
j_call: TRBJ2-3
d_call: .
cdr3_aa: CASSQGRADSTDTQYF
cdr3_nt: TGCGCCAGCAGCCAAGGCCGAGCGGATTCCACAGATACGCAGTATTTT

v_call: TRBV19
cdr3_length: 14
clone_size: .
j_call: TRBJ1-2
d_call: .
cdr3_aa: CASSIDLATYGYTF
cdr3_nt: TGTGCCAGTAGTATAGATCTGGCAACCTATGGCTACACCTTC

v_call: TRBV19
cdr3_length: 13
clone_size: .
j_call: TRBJ1-1
d_call: .
cdr3_aa: CASSILRNTEAFF
cdr3_nt: TGTGCCAGTAGTATCCTCAGGAACACTGAAGCTTTCTTT

v_call: TRBV5-4
cdr3_length: 17
clone_size: .
j_call: TRBJ2-5
d_call: TRBD1
cdr3_aa: CASSLARTGSMRETQYF
cdr3_nt: TGTGCCAGCAGCTTGGCTAGGACAGGATCCATGAGGGAGACCCAGTACTTC

v_call: TRBV29-1
cdr3_length: 13
clone_size: .
j_call: TRBJ1-6
d_call: TRBD1
cdr3_aa: CSVSGGSDSPLHF
cdr3_nt: TGCAGCGTATCAGGGGGCAGCGATTCACCCCTCCACTTT

v_call: TRBV7-2
cdr3_length: 14
clone_size: .
j_call: TRBJ1-4
d_call: .
cdr3_aa: CASSLGGRDEKLFF
cdr3_nt: TGTGCCAGCAGCTTGGGTGGGCGAGATGAAAAACTGTTTTTT

v_call: TRBV7-9
cdr3_length: 14
clone_size: few
j_call: TRBJ1-1
d_call: TRBD1
cdr3_aa: CASSFNQGDTEAFF
cdr3_nt: TGTGCCAGCAGCTTTAATCAGGGGGACACTGAAGCTTTCTTT

v_call: TRBV5-4
cdr3_length: 15
clone_size: .
j_call: TRBJ2-1
d_call: TRBD2
cdr3_aa: CASTPGGRIYNEQFF
cdr3_nt: TGTGCCAGCACCCCGGGCGGGAGGATCTACAATGAGCAGTTCTTC

v_call: TRBV19
cdr3_length: 13
clone_size: .
j_call: TRBJ2-5
d_call: .
cdr3_aa: CASSIGPGGAQYF
cdr3_nt: TGTGCCAGTAGTATCGGGCCCGGCGGGGCCCAGTACTTC

v_call: TRBV27
cdr3_length: 16
clone_size: .
j_call: TRBJ2-6
d_call: .
cdr3_aa: CASSSTDSSGANVLTF
cdr3_nt: TGTGCCAGCAGTTCCACAGATTCCTCTGGGGCCAACGTCCTGACTTTC

v_call: TRBV5-4
cdr3_length: 15
clone_size: .
j_call: TRBJ2-1
d_call: TRBD2
cdr3_aa: CASSRSGSSYNEQFF
cdr3_nt: TGTGCCAGCAGCCGGAGCGGGAGCTCCTACAATGAGCAGTTCTTC

v_call: TRBV15
cdr3_length: 14
clone_size: .
j_call: TRBJ1-4
d_call: .
cdr3_aa: CATRAGSGREKLFF
cdr3_nt: TGTGCCACCAGAGCAGGGTCGGGTCGTGAAAAACTGTTTTTT

v_call: TRBV5-1
cdr3_length: 14
clone_size: .
j_call: TRBJ2-7
d_call: .
cdr3_aa: CASSLGTSFYEQYF
cdr3_nt: TGCGCCAGCAGCTTGGGCACTAGTTTCTACGAGCAGTACTTC

v_call: TRBV2
cdr3_length: 18
clone_size: few
j_call: TRBJ2-3
d_call: .
cdr3_aa: CAGGTGNKFAGGTDTQYF
cdr3_nt: TGTGCCGGCGGGACAGGGAACAAGTTTGCGGGAGGGACAGATACGCAGTATTTT

v_call: TRBV2
cdr3_length: 16
clone_size: few
j_call: TRBJ2-1
d_call: TRBD2
cdr3_aa: CASSERGSGSYNEQFF
cdr3_nt: TGTGCCAGCAGTGAACGCGGTAGCGGGTCCTACAATGAGCAGTTCTTC

v_call: TRBV5-1
cdr3_length: 14
clone_size: once
j_call: TRBJ1-4
d_call: .
cdr3_aa: CASSTGTSDEKLFF
cdr3_nt: TGCGCCAGCAGCACCGGGACATCCGATGAAAAACTGTTTTTT

v_call: TRBV19
cdr3_length: 13
clone_size: .
j_call: TRBJ1-2
d_call: .
cdr3_aa: CASSIGSDYGYTF
cdr3_nt: TGTGCCAGTAGTATAGGATCGGACTATGGCTACACCTTC

v_call: TRBV11-3
cdr3_length: 14
clone_size: .
j_call: TRBJ2-5
d_call: .
cdr3_aa: CASSLGGVGETQYF
cdr3_nt: TGTGCCAGCAGCTTAGGAGGTGTCGGAGAGACCCAGTACTTC

v_call: TRBV6-2/TRBV6-3
cdr3_length: 16
clone_size: .
j_call: TRBJ2-7
d_call: .
cdr3_aa: CASSGGRNSPSYEQYF
cdr3_nt: TGTGCCAGCAGTGGGGGCCGAAATTCTCCCTCTTACGAGCAGTACTTC

v_call: TRBV18
cdr3_length: 15
clone_size: .
j_call: TRBJ2-7
d_call: TRBD1
cdr3_aa: CASSAGQGSSYEQYF
cdr3_nt: TGTGCCAGCTCAGCCGGACAGGGGAGCTCCTACGAGCAGTACTTC

v_call: TRBV4-1
cdr3_length: 14
clone_size: .
j_call: TRBJ1-2
d_call: .
cdr3_aa: CASSQDPDNYGYTF
cdr3_nt: TGCGCCAGCAGCCAAGACCCAGATAACTATGGCTACACCTTC

v_call: TRBV5-1
cdr3_length: 14
clone_size: .
j_call: TRBJ1-2
d_call: .
cdr3_aa: CASSLGGGEYGYTF
cdr3_nt: TGCGCCAGCAGCCTTGGAGGGGGGGAATATGGCTACACCTTC

v_call: TRBV12-3/TRBV12-4
cdr3_length: 13
clone_size: .
j_call: TRBJ1-5
d_call: TRBD1
cdr3_aa: CASRRTGVGPQHF
cdr3_nt: TGTGCCAGCAGGCGGACAGGGGTAGGGCCCCAGCATTTT

v_call: TRBV24-1
cdr3_length: 15
clone_size: .
j_call: TRBJ2-5
d_call: .
cdr3_aa: CATSASGERRETQYF
cdr3_nt: TGTGCCACCAGTGCCTCCGGTGAAAGGCGGGAGACCCAGTACTTC

v_call: TRBV28
cdr3_length: 13
clone_size: .
j_call: TRBJ2-3
d_call: TRBD2
cdr3_aa: CASSSRLANTQYF
cdr3_nt: TGTGCCAGCAGTTCCCGACTAGCGAATACGCAGTATTTT

v_call: TRBV2
cdr3_length: 12
clone_size: once
j_call: TRBJ1-2
d_call: .
cdr3_aa: CASSEAGVGYTF
cdr3_nt: TGTGCCAGCAGTGAAGCAGGGGTCGGCTACACCTTC

v_call: TRBV4-1
cdr3_length: 15
clone_size: .
j_call: TRBJ1-1
d_call: .
cdr3_aa: CASSQATSENTEAFF
cdr3_nt: TGCGCCAGCAGCCAAGCAACGTCAGAGAACACTGAAGCTTTCTTT

v_call: TRBV29-1
cdr3_length: 13
clone_size: .
j_call: TRBJ1-5
d_call: .
cdr3_aa: CSVGGQVNQPQHF
cdr3_nt: TGCAGCGTTGGTGGTCAGGTCAATCAGCCCCAGCATTTT

v_call: TRBV9
cdr3_length: 15
clone_size: .
j_call: TRBJ2-2
d_call: TRBD1
cdr3_aa: CASAPGTANTGELFF
cdr3_nt: TGTGCCAGCGCCCCCGGGACAGCGAACACCGGGGAGCTGTTTTTT

v_call: TRBV5-4
cdr3_length: 14
clone_size: .
j_call: TRBJ2-5
d_call: .
cdr3_aa: CASSFNSFQETQYF
cdr3_nt: TGTGCCAGCAGCTTCAATAGCTTCCAAGAGACCCAGTACTTC

v_call: TRBV19
cdr3_length: 15
clone_size: .
j_call: TRBJ2-7
d_call: .
cdr3_aa: CASSPQTGFEYEQYF
cdr3_nt: TGTGCCAGTAGCCCCCAGACAGGTTTTGAGTACGAGCAGTACTTC

v_call: TRBV5-1
cdr3_length: 15
clone_size: .
j_call: TRBJ2-7
d_call: TRBD1
cdr3_aa: CASSLETGNSYEQYF
cdr3_nt: TGCGCCAGCAGCTTGGAGACAGGGAATTCTTACGAGCAGTACTTC

v_call: TRBV6-6
cdr3_length: 15
clone_size: many
j_call: TRBJ2-3
d_call: TRBD2
cdr3_aa: CASSYSTSGTDTQYF
cdr3_nt: TGTGCCAGCAGTTACTCGACTAGCGGCACAGATACGCAGTATTTT

v_call: TRBV7-3
cdr3_length: 15
clone_size: .
j_call: TRBJ2-1
d_call: .
cdr3_aa: CASSSPGSLPDEQFF
cdr3_nt: TGTGCCAGCAGCTCGCCGGGTTCTCTACCCGATGAGCAGTTCTTC

v_call: TRBV18
cdr3_length: 15
clone_size: .
j_call: TRBJ1-1
d_call: .
cdr3_aa: CASSPAFTGNTEAFF
cdr3_nt: TGTGCCAGCTCACCAGCTTTCACAGGGAACACTGAAGCTTTCTTT

v_call: TRBV18
cdr3_length: 14
clone_size: .
j_call: TRBJ2-7
d_call: .
cdr3_aa: CASSPQGGSEGQYF
cdr3_nt: TGTGCCAGCTCCCCTCAGGGCGGGTCGGAGGGGCAGTACTTC

v_call: TRBV10-2
cdr3_length: 18
clone_size: .
j_call: TRBJ2-1
d_call: TRBD2
cdr3_aa: CASSALTLAAGGLGEQFF
cdr3_nt: TGCGCCAGCAGTGCGCTCACACTAGCGGCGGGAGGCCTGGGTGAGCAGTTCTTC

v_call: TRBV5-4
cdr3_length: 16
clone_size: once
j_call: TRBJ2-1
d_call: TRBD2
cdr3_aa: CASSRLLAGAVDEQFF
cdr3_nt: TGTGCCAGCAGCCGTTTACTAGCGGGAGCTGTAGATGAGCAGTTCTTC

v_call: TRBV27
cdr3_length: 13
clone_size: .
j_call: TRBJ1-6
d_call: .
cdr3_aa: CASSLGGNSPLHF
cdr3_nt: TGTGCCAGCAGTTTAGGCGGTAATTCACCCCTCCACTTT

v_call: TRBV19
cdr3_length: 15
clone_size: once
j_call: TRBJ1-2
d_call: .
cdr3_aa: CASSIKRSPDYGYTF
cdr3_nt: TGTGCCAGTAGTATAAAGCGCAGCCCCGACTATGGCTACACCTTC

v_call: TRBV5-1
cdr3_length: 14
clone_size: .
j_call: TRBJ1-2
d_call: .
cdr3_aa: CASSPMTVNYGYTF
cdr3_nt: TGCGCCAGCAGCCCTATGACAGTCAACTATGGCTACACCTTC

v_call: TRBV5-1
cdr3_length: 16
clone_size: .
j_call: TRBJ2-5
d_call: TRBD2
cdr3_aa: CASSLGVAGVKETQYF
cdr3_nt: TGCGCCAGCAGCTTGGGGGTAGCGGGAGTAAAAGAGACCCAGTACTTC

v_call: TRBV11-3
cdr3_length: 12
clone_size: .
j_call: TRBJ2-7
d_call: .
cdr3_aa: CASGTVAYEQYF
cdr3_nt: TGTGCCTCCGGGACTGTCGCATACGAGCAGTACTTC